The TCR beta chain described here comes from a study of Ad26.COV2.S vaccination and SARS-CoV-2 variants. Whole-study context: Intramuscular Ad26.COV2.S at 5x10^10 or 1x10^11 viral particles.

Some clones are missing from TCRdb's copy, which holds only in-frame ones; the method was immunoSEQ multiplex PCR. The sample holds 290,000 or so clones, more than 70% seen once. Treatment given: 15 to 20 received Ad26.COV2.S at low or high dose, single or two shots; 5 received placebo; per-sample allocation not given. Collection of the samples took place on day 63 after the first injection of vaccine or placebo. The TCR originated in a person between 18 and 59 years old who received the Ad26.COV2.S COVID-19 vaccine or a placebo. Sample: peripheral blood, taken in a trial of Ad26.COV2.S vaccine versus placebo.

For the CDR3, the DNA is TGTGCCAGCTCACCCCGGGGGGTCTCCTACGAGCAGTACTTC. This translates into CASSPRGVSYEQYF. The chain employs TRBV18 and TRBJ2-7, with 7 bases fitting TRBD2. The CDR3 contains 14 residues. Germline CDR1 and CDR2: KGHSH and LQKENI. Germline trimming cut 3 bases from V and 0 bases from J; bases unmatched to any gene: 2.